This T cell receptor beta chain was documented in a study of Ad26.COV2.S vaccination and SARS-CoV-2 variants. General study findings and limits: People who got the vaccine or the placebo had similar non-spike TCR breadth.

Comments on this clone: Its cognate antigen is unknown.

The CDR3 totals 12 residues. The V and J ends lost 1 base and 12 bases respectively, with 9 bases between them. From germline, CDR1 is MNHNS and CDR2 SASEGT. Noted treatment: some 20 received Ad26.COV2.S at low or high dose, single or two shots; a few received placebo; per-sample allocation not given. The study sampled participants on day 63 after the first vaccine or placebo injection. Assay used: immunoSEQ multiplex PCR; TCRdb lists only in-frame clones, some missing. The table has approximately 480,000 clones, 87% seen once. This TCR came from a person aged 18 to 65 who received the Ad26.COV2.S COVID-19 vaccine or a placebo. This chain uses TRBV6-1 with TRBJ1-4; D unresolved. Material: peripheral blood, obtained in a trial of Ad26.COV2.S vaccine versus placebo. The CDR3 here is CASSEVGWELFF. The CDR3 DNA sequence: TGTGCCAGCAGTGAAGTCGGTTGGGAACTGTTTTTT.